The source of this T cell receptor beta chain is a study of lymphopenia after photon versus proton radiotherapy. V dropped 5 bases and J dropped 2 bases, with 19 bases sitting between them. Germline loops: CDR1 SGHVS, CDR2 FQNEAQ. CDR3 size: 17 residues. Of note for this clone: Its antigen is still unknown.

Study results and caveats: Better survival with proton therapy was suggested as possible, not demonstrated.

Sequencing was performed with immunoSEQ multiplex PCR; in TCRdb, only in-frame clones are kept and a portion is missing. Seen here are about 40,000 clones, around 84% observed once, and the top ten hold approximately 10%. This chain links TRBV7-8 with TRBJ1-5; D might be TRBD1 (6 bases). Specimen: peripheral blood, collected from a patient treated with proton-based radiotherapy. The receptor comes from a woman in her 70s with pancreatic cancer. Some clones in this sample may be carry-over from other donors' samples. The CDR3 loop reads CASSAYRVGFGNQPQHF. DNA of the CDR3: TGTGCCAGCAGCGCATACAGGGTTGGTTTTGGCAATCAGCCCCAGCATTTT.